Shown below are 17 T cell receptor beta chains from a single sample sequenced in a study of T and B cells in COVID-19 patients (dated by TCRdb to about 2020). TRB repertoires were amplified from about 260-540 ng of genomic DNA extracted from blood. TCRdb shows the sequencer as Illumina MiSeq. TRB rearrangements were amplified by multiplex PCR with BIOMED2 TRB-A/B primer pools. TCRdb's own reprocessing of the public reads used fastp at Q25 and MiXCR and kept productive beta chains. Here each entry gathers all rows of one CDR3 protein and keeps the most common genes and DNA. Counted in this sample were fewer than 15,000 distinct CDR3 sequences; 29% of them appeared once. Clones ranked in the top ten supply over 7% of the sample. The sequencing input was blood. The receptors shown here come from a human donor who had recovered from COVID-19.

Comment on this clonotype: A single base separates this from a much larger clone, so it may be a read error. The CDR3 does not end in the conserved phenylalanine or tryptophan, so this is likely a read error. The V and J genes are TRBV15 and TRBJ2-7; 10 nucleotides line up with TRBD1. After removal of 5 bases from V and 6 bases from J, the junction contained 13 bases not matched to a gene. There are 16 residues in the CDR3. The germline gives CDR1 LNHNV, CDR2 YYDKDF (reference sequence). In DNA form, the CDR3 reads TGTGCCACCAGCGCGAGGATAGGGACAGGGGTTGGCGAGCAGTACTAC. It encodes CATSARIGTGVGEQYY.

Within the sample, this clonotype is medium-sized. The genes are TRBV27 and TRBJ2-7; 9 positions agree with TRBD1. Germline V gene data show CDR1 as MNHEY and CDR2 as SMNVEV (reference sequence). The CDR3 extends over 13 amino acids. V was pared by 8 bases and J by 2 bases, with 4 bases of the junction left unmatched. The CDR3 bases are TGTGCCAGCTCCGGGACAGGGACCTACGAGCAGTACTTC. Amino acid sequence: CASSGTGTYEQYF.

This clonotype has at least ten counts. This chain connects TRBV6-5 to TRBJ2-1; 9 bases match TRBD2. CDR3 size: 17 residues. V shed 0 bases, J shed 2 bases, and the junction held 5 bases outside the gene matches. Germline V gene lookup returns CDR1 MNHEY and CDR2 SVGAGI. The CDR3: CASSYSSGRLPYNEQFF. The CDR3 bases are TGTGCCAGCAGTTACTCGAGCGGGAGGCTTCCCTACAATGAGCAGTTCTTC.

This clonotype appeared a few times. CDR3 residues: CASSPPNSRGNQPQHF. The CDR3 nucleotides read TGTGCCAGCTCACCACCGAATAGCAGGGGCAATCAGCCCCAGCATTTT. J is TRBJ1-5 and V is TRBV18; D might be TRBD1 (5 bases). V was clipped by 0 bases and J by 2 bases, with 11 bases between them. The CDR3 spans 16 residues. The germline V gene encodes CDR1 KGHSH and CDR2 LQKENI.

In this sample, this clonotype turned up a few times. The V call is TRBV5-4, the J call TRBJ1-6, with D possibly TRBD1 on 5 matching bases. The CDR3 contains 14 residues. V dropped 5 bases and J dropped 4 bases, with 10 bases sitting between them. In germline, CDR1 is SGHNT, CDR2 YYREEE (reference sequence). The CDR3 sequence: CASRKGDYNSPLHF. As DNA, the CDR3 is TGTGCCAGCAGGAAAGGGGATTATAATTCACCCCTCCACTTT.

Remarks on this clonotype: A much bigger clone sits one base away, suggesting this may be a read error. Since no conserved phenylalanine or tryptophan closes the CDR3, a read error is the likely cause. J is TRBJ1-1 and V is TRBV19; no clear D gene. This CDR3 spans 13 amino acids. Trimming pared 1 base from V and 5 bases from J, leaving 8 bases between. In germline, CDR1 is LNHDA, CDR2 SQIVND (reference sequence). The CDR3 here is CASSIGRRTEAFL. CDR3 in DNA: TGTGCCAGTAGTATAGGCAGGCGGACTGAAGCTTTCCTT.

This chain links TRBV5-5 with TRBJ1-2; maybe TRBD1 (5 bases). From germline, CDR1 is SGHKS and CDR2 YYEKEE (reference sequence). The CDR3 consists of 13 residues. With 5 bases removed from V and 2 bases from J, the gap between germline ends came to 10 bases. CDR3 residues: CASSGTANYGYTF. For the CDR3, the DNA is TGTGCCAGCAGTGGGACCGCAAACTATGGCTACACCTTC.

This chain uses TRBV27 with TRBJ1-1; D is possibly TRBD1 (6 bases). Germline V gives CDR1 MNHEY, CDR2 SMNVEV (reference sequence). The CDR3 has 15 amino acids. The germline V and J ends were trimmed by 4 bases and 7 bases, with 19 bases remaining between them. CDR3 amino acids: CASSWRTATNNEAFF. CDR3 coding DNA: TGTGCCAGCAGTTGGAGGACAGCTACCAATAATGAAGCTTTCTTT.

There are a few counts of this clonotype. The chain is built from TRBV12-3 or TRBV12-4 and TRBJ1-5; D is perhaps TRBD1 (5 bases). V gave up 3 bases and J gave up 3 bases, with 12 bases separating them. The CDR3 has 15 amino acids. The CDR3 region has the DNA TGTGCCAGCAGTTTGTATCGGGACTACAATCAGCCCCAGCATTTT. It codes for CASSLYRDYNQPQHF.

This sequence joins TRBV5-1 and TRBJ2-3, with TRBD2 matching over 9 bases. Germline lookup yields CDR1 SGHRS and CDR2 YFSETQ. This CDR3 contains 16 residues. J was trimmed by 4 bases and V by 7 bases; bases with no gene match: 13. The CDR3 region is CASRLGSGGSSDTQYF. The DNA of the CDR3 is TGCGCCAGCCGGCTTGGAAGCGGGGGGAGCTCAGATACGCAGTATTTT. Supplemented by reference TRBV5-1 and TRBJ2-3, the full variable domain reads KAGVTQTPRYLIKTRGQQVTLSCSPISGHRSVSWYQQTPGQGLQFLFEYFSETQRNKGNFPGRFSGRQFSNSRSEMNVSTLELGDSALYLCASRLGSGGSSDTQYFGPGTRLTVL.

This clonotype counts as medium-sized (0.01 to 0.1%). This sequence joins TRBV29-1 and TRBJ1-6; D may be TRBD1 (6 bases). Trimming pared 4 bases from V and 8 bases from J, leaving 12 bases between. The length of the CDR3 is 13 residues. CDR1 is SQVTM and CDR2 is ANQGSEA in the germline V gene. The CDR3 sequence is CSVASGVDSPLHF. In DNA form, the CDR3 reads TGCAGCGTTGCATCAGGGGTGGATTCACCCCTCCACTTT.

The chain carries TRBV5-4 and TRBJ2-7; 9 bases map to TRBD1. This CDR3 is 14 amino acids long. The V gene's germline CDR1 is SGHNT and CDR2 YYREEE (reference sequence). The ends lost 3 bases at V and 7 bases at J; junction bases unmatched: 8. The CDR3 nucleotides read TGTGCCAGCAGCTACCCGGGACAGGGAAGAGAGCAGTACTTC. It encodes CASSYPGQGREQYF.

The rearrangement uses TRBV15 and TRBJ2-3, with D perhaps TRBD2 (6 bases). The V end was cut by 0 bases, the J end by 0 bases, with 22 bases between. Germline V gives CDR1 LNHNV, CDR2 YYDKDF (reference sequence). The CDR3 is 20 residues long. CDR3 nucleotides: TGTGCCACCAGCAGAGATCTAAGTAGGGTCGCGGCGGGGAGCACAGATACGCAGTATTTT. Its protein is CATSRDLSRVAAGSTDTQYF.

The V gene is TRBV5-8, the J gene TRBJ2-1; tentatively, D is TRBD1 (5 bases). CDR1 is SGHTS, CDR2 YDEGEE, per germline. Deletions cut 4 bases from V and 10 bases from J, with 18 bases between. The CDR3 covers 14 residues. The CDR3 reads CASSASGVGREQFF. For the CDR3, the DNA is TGTGCCAGCAGCGCCTCCGGTGTGGGGCGAGAGCAGTTCTTC.

About this clonotype itself: A much larger clone sits a single nucleotide away, making a read error possible. This chain uses TRBV6-1 with TRBJ2-7, with D perhaps being TRBD1 or TRBD2 (5 bases each). From germline, CDR1 is MNHNS and CDR2 SASEGT. V shed 8 bases and J shed 6 bases, with 14 bases lying between them. The CDR3 loop spans 12 amino acids. DNA for the CDR3: TGTGCCAGCGGGGACCATACCTTCGAGCAGTACTTC. It codes for CASGDHTFEQYF.

This clonotype was seen many times. The chain recombines TRBV6-5 with TRBJ2-7; 9 bases fit TRBD2. The V gene's germline CDR1 is MNHEY and CDR2 SVGAGI. CDR3 length: 15 amino acids. The V and J ends lost 2 bases and 3 bases, in that order; junction bases with no gene match: 5. CDR3 coding DNA: TGTGCCAGCAGTTACGCTAGCGGGAACCTCTACGAGCAGTACTTC. It translates to CASSYASGNLYEQYF.

The chain uses TRBV29-1 and TRBJ2-3; 8 nucleotides align to TRBD1. V lost 5 bases and J lost 1; bases outside the gene matches: 2. There are 13 residues in the CDR3. The germline V gene encodes CDR1 SQVTM and CDR2 ANQGSEA. The CDR3 DNA follows: TGCAGCGTTTCGACAGGGGGCACAGATACGCAGTATTTT. Translated: CSVSTGGTDTQYF.